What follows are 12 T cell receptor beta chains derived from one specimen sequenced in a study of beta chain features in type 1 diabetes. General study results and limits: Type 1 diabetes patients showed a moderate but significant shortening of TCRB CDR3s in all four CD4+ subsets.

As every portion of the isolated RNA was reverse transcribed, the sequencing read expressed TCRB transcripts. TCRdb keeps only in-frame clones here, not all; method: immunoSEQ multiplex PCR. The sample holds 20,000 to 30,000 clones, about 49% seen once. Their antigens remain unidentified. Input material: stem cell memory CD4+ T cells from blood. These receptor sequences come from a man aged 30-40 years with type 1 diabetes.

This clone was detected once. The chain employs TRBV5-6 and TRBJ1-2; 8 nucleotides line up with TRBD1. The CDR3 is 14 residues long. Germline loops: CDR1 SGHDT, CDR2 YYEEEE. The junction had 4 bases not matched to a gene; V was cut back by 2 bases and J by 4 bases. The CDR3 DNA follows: TGTGCCAGCAGCTTAGGACAGGGCACCTATGGCTACACCTTC. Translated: CASSLGQGTYGYTF.

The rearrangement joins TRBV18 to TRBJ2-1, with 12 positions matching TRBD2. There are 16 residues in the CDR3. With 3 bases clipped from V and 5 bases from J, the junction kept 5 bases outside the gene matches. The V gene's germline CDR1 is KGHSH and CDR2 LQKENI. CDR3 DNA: TGTGCCAGCTCACCTGCTAGCGGGAGGGCCAACAATGAGCAGTTCTTC. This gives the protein CASSPASGRANNEQFF.

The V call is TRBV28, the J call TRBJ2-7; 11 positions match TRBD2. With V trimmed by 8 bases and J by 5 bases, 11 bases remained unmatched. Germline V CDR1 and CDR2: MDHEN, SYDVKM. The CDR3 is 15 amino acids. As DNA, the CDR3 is TGTGCCAGCGGCCTGTCTCTAGCGGGGGGCAACGAGCAGTACTTC. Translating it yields CASGLSLAGGNEQYF.

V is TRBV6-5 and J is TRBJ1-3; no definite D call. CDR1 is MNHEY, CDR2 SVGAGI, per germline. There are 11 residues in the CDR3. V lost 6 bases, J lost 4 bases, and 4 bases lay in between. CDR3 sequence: CASSQGNTIYF. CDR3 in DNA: TGTGCCAGCAGCCAAGGAAACACCATATATTTT.

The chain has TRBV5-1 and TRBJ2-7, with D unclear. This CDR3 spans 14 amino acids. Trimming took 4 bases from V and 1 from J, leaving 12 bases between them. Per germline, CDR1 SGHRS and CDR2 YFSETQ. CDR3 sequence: CASSPVVVSYEQYF. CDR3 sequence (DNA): TGCGCCAGCAGCCCGGTGGTCGTATCCTACGAGCAGTACTTC.

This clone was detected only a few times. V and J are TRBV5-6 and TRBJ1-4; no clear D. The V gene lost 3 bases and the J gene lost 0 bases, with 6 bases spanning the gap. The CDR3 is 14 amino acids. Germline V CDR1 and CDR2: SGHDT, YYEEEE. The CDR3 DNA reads TGTGCCAGCAGCTACGGGACAACTAATGAAAAACTGTTTTTT. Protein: CASSYGTTNEKLFF.

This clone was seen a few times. The CDR3 reads CASSVGQGGYTF. Written as DNA, the CDR3 is TGTGCCAGCAGCGTGGGGCAGGGTGGCTACACCTTC. The chain links TRBV7-2 to TRBJ1-2, with D maybe TRBD1 (5 bases). The V end lost 5 bases, the J end lost 7 bases, and 11 bases lay between the germline ends. Germline loops: CDR1 SGHTA, CDR2 FQGNSA. The CDR3 is 12 amino acids.

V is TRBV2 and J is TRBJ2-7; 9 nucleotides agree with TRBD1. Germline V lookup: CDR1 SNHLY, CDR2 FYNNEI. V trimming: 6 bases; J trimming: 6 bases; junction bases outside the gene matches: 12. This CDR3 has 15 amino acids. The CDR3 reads CASSPEGGQGSEQYF. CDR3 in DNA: TGTGCCAGCAGCCCGGAAGGGGGACAGGGATCCGAGCAGTACTTC.

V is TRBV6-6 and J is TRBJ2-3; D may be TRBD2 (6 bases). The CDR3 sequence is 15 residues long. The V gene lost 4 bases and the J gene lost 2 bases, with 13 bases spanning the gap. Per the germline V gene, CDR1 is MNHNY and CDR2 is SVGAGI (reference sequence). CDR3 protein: CASSSLGGATDTQYF. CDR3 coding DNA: TGTGCCAGCAGTTCCCTCGGGGGTGCCACAGATACGCAGTATTTT.

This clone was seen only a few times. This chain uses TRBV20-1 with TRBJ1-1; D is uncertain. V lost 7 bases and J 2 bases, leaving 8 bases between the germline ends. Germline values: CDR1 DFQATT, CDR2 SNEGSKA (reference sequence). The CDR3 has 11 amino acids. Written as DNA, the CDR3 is TGCAGTGGGCCGCTCAACACTGAAGCTTTCTTT. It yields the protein CSGPLNTEAFF.

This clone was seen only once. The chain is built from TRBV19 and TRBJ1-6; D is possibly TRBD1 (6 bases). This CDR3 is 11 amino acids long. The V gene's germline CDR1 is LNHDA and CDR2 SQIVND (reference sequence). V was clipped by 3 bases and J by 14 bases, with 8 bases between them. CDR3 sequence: CASSMGASLHF. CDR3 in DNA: TGTGCCAGTAGTATGGGGGCATCCCTCCACTTT.

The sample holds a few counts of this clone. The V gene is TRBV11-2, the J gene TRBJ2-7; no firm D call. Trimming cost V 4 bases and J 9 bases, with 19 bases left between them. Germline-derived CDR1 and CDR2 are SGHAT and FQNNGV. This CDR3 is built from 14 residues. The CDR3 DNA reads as TGTGCCAGCAGCTCTCCCCCTCCTGGCCGCGGGCAGTACTTC. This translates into CASSSPPPGRGQYF. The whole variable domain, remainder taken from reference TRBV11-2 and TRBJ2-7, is EAGVAQSPRYKIIEKRQSVAFWCNPISGHATLYWYQQILGQGPKLLIQFQNNGVVDDSQLPKDRFSAERLKGVDSTLKIQPAKLEDSAVYLCASSSPPPGRGQYFGPGTRLTVT.